The rows below give T cell receptor beta chains drawn from one sample of a study of human T cells and chemical hapten exposure. In TCRdb, the RACE reads were re-called with MiXCR into one record per CDR3 protein. The sample shows tens of thousands of distinct CDR3 sequences, more than 8.5% of them seen only once. The source was whole blood, collected in connection with sensitization to the hapten diphenylcyclopropenone (DPC). The origin of the receptors is a woman aged 40 to 50 with alopecia areata. Some clones in this sample may be carry-over from other donors' samples. Each CDR3 is given with its conserved first and last residue. The order of the fields is V gene, D gene, CDR3 protein. A D gene is named only where the DNA matches it firmly.

>TRBV4-2|NA
CASSQQGDSPLHF
>TRBV28|TRBD1
CASSNIGTGHQPQHF
>TRBV30|NA
CAWSRIGGNYGYTF
>TRBV29-1|NA
CSVSRGDTQYF
>TRBV6-5|NA
CASSYSNNEQFF
>TRBV5-5|NA
CASSFTSLNTEAFF
>TRBV6-2/TRBV6-3|NA
CASSGGRVNIQYF
>TRBV20-1|NA
CSASNVNQPQHF
>TRBV19|NA
CASIPGGFSVGTEAFF
>TRBV20-1|TRBD2
CSAQVTTSGVLDEQFF
>TRBV6-5|NA
CASSYSGGPKNEQFF
>TRBV6-5|NA
CASSNGGLVDTQYF
>TRBV18|TRBD2
CASSPRSGGATYNEQFF
>TRBV7-6|NA
CASSLGGGGPYNEQFF
>TRBV5-1|TRBD2
CASSWGLAGFTEAKNIQYF
>TRBV4-3|NA
CASSQDVSSGANVLTF
>TRBV2|TRBD2
CASSRSLAGNTDTQYF
>TRBV6-1|NA
CASMGPGASNTEAFF
>TRBV30|NA
CAWSERVSGANVLTF
>TRBV7-9|NA
CASSLWGASTDTQYF
>TRBV6-2/TRBV6-3|TRBD1
CASSSRQGKAYNEQFF
>TRBV15|NA
CATSRPSIRGETQYF